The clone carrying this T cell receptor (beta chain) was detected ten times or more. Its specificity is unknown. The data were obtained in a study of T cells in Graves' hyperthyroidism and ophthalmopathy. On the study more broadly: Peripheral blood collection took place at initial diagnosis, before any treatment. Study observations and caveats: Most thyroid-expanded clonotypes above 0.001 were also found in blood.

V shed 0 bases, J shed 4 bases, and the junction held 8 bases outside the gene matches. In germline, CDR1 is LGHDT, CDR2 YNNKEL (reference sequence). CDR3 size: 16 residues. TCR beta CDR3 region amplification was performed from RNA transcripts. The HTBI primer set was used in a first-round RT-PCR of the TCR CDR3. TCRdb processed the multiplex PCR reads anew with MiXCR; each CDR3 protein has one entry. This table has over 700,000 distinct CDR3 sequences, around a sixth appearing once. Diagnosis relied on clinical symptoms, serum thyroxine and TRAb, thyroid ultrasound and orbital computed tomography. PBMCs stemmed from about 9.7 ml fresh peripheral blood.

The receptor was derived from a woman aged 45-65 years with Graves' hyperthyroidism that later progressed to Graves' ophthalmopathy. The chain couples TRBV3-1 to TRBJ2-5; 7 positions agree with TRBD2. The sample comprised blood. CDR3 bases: TGTGCCAGCAGCCAAGATTCTACGGGGGGAGGAGAGACCCAGTACTTC. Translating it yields CASSQDSTGGGETQYF.